Listed here are 9 T cell receptor beta chains from one sample, sequenced in a study of OX40 agonist ivuxolimab in advanced cancers. Sequenced by immunoSEQ multiplex PCR; TCRdb stores in-frame clones only, minus some. The table has about 53,000 clones, roughly three quarters seen once. Source: CD4+ or CD8+ T cells sorted from blood, taken in a trial of the OX40 agonist ivuxolimab. The source of these receptors is an adult with an advanced solid tumor such as melanoma, head and neck, liver or kidney cancer.

This chain joins TRBV5-1 and TRBJ1-2; tentatively, D is TRBD1 (5 bases). CDR1 is SGHRS, CDR2 YFSETQ, per germline. Deletions cut 0 bases from V and 3 bases from J, with 15 bases between. This CDR3 is built from 16 residues. The CDR3 loop is CASSLEARGSDYGYTF. For the CDR3, the DNA is TGCGCCAGCAGCTTGGAGGCCCGGGGCAGCGACTATGGCTACACCTTC.

This chain links TRBV28 with TRBJ1-4; D is possibly TRBD1 (6 bases). V was pared by 6 bases and J by 7 bases, with 21 bases between. CDR1 MDHEN and CDR2 SYDVKM come from the germline V gene. The CDR3 is 16 amino acids. In nucleotides, the CDR3 is TGTGCCAGCAGGTTTCTAGCGACAGGTAGTATTGAAAAACTGTTTTTT. It specifies CASRFLATGSIEKLFF. The entire variable domain, with the rest obtained from reference TRBV28 and TRBJ1-4, is as follows: DVKVTQSSRYLVKRTGEKVFLECVQDMDHENMFWYRQDPGLGLRLIYFSYDVKMKEKGDIPEGYSVSREKKERFSLILESASTNQTSMYLCASRFLATGSIEKLFFGSGTQLSVL.

This clone has a single count. The chain employs TRBV21-1 and TRBJ2-7; TRBD2, the D gene given by the table, was not confirmed from the DNA. TRBV21-1 is a pseudogene segment. The CDR3 length is 17 residues. The CDR3 bases are TGTGCCAGCAGCAAAGTCTCGAGGTCTACGAGCTCCTACGAGCAGTACTTC. Translation gives CASSKVSRSTSSYEQYF.

This chain connects TRBV19 to TRBJ1-3; D is unresolved. The germline V gene encodes CDR1 LNHDA and CDR2 SQIVND (reference sequence). V shed 4 bases and J shed 0 bases, with 4 bases lying between them. This CDR3 region has 13 residues. CDR3 nucleotide sequence: TGTGCCAGTAGTACCGGCTCTGGAAACACCATATATTTT. Translating gives CASSTGSGNTIYF.

The chain joins TRBV29-1 to TRBJ2-7; D is unclear. The germline V and J ends were trimmed by 7 bases and 0 bases, with 10 bases remaining between them. CDR1 is SQVTM and CDR2 is ANQGSEA in the germline V gene. The CDR3 is 12 residues long. The CDR3 protein is CSASSSSYEQYF. CDR3 DNA sequence: TGCAGCGCCTCATCGAGCTCCTACGAGCAGTACTTC.

The V gene is TRBV27, the J gene TRBJ2-7; TRBD1 agrees at 9 bases. The V segment lost 10 bases and the J segment 0 bases; nucleotides outside the gene matches: 13. CDR3 size: 16 residues. Germline V lookup: CDR1 MNHEY, CDR2 SMNVEV (reference sequence). The CDR3 region is CATTTSGTGYSYEQYF. The CDR3 DNA reads TGTGCCACGACGACTTCCGGGACAGGGTACTCCTACGAGCAGTACTTC.

This rearrangement joins TRBV4-3 to TRBJ1-2; unclear D gene. Germline CDR1 reads LGHNA; CDR2 reads YSLEER. V lost 4 bases, J lost 7 bases, and 19 bases lay in between. CDR3 size: 15 residues. The CDR3, as DNA: TGCGCCAGCAGCCTCAATGATAAGGACCGTACTGGCTACACCTTC. Translating gives CASSLNDKDRTGYTF.

The rearrangement links TRBV19 to TRBJ2-7; the D is unclear. Trimming removed 9 bases at V and 4 bases at J, with 22 bases between. The CDR3 has 15 amino acids. The germline gives CDR1 LNHDA, CDR2 SQIVND (reference sequence). CDR3 amino acids: CASRYLADYSYEQYF. The CDR3, as DNA: TGTGCCAGCCGGTACTTGGCAGATTATTCGTACGAGCAGTACTTC.

The gene calls are TRBV5-4 and TRBJ2-5, with a possible D match to TRBD2 (6 bases). The length of the CDR3 is 15 residues. Germline values: CDR1 SGHNT, CDR2 YYREEE (reference sequence). The germline V and J ends were trimmed by 0 bases and 3 bases, with 12 bases remaining between them. CDR3: CASSLVARGKETQYF. The CDR3, as DNA: TGTGCCAGCAGCTTGGTGGCCCGGGGGAAAGAGACCCAGTACTTC.